Here is one T cell receptor beta chain with its context. What it binds is not known. All donors qualified as healthy HIV-negative adults and had experienced no recent acute infections or vaccinations. The split of CD4+ cells yielded CD45RA+ naive and CD45RA-negative memory subsets. The sample is drawn from a study of shared clonotypes between healthy human individuals. Produced via immunoSEQ multiplex PCR; TCRdb's table is partial and in-frame only. Here the sample spans 2 million to 2.5 million clones, more than 80% being singletons. Findings and limits, study-wide: A few donors showed sharing of approximately 5% of naive CD4 clonotypes. Unshared clonotypes carried lower generation probabilities than those common to all four donors.

Material: naive CD4+ T cells from PBMCs. Subset meaning: CD45RA+ positively selected. This sequence was found in a man younger than 35 in good health. Some clones in this sample may be carry-over from other donors' samples.

The CDR3 DNA is TGCGCCAGCAGCTCCAGCCGGGACTCCAATACTCGCCCGCAGTATTTT. Protein product: CASSSSRDSNTRPQYF. The V gene is TRBV5-1, the J gene TRBJ2-3; D possibly corresponds to TRBD2 (6 bases). This CDR3 has 16 amino acids. Germline CDR1 is SGHRS and CDR2 is YFSETQ. V lost 3 bases to trimming and J lost 10 bases, with 24 bases between them.